This entry lists 24 T cell receptor beta chains sequenced from one sample in a study of cytomegalovirus exposure and HLA in healthy donors. PCR involved 60 Vbeta and 13 Jbeta primers. Method: immunoSEQ multiplex PCR; TCRdb's copy keeps in-frame clones and lacks some. The sample includes 130,000 or so clones, approximately 84% of them seen just once. The specimen sequenced was PBMCs. Source of these receptors: a woman under 30 in good health and CMV-seronegative.

The chain joins TRBV7-6 to TRBJ1-1; 8 bases align to TRBD1. The CDR3 is 14 residues long. Germline CDR1 is SGHVS and CDR2 is FNYEAQ. Trimming took 2 bases from V and 4 from J; bases not matched to a gene: 3. The CDR3 sequence is CASSLRTGSTEAFF. Here the CDR3 DNA reads TGTGCCAGCAGCTTACGGACAGGGAGCACTGAAGCTTTCTTT.

The chain has TRBV29-1 and TRBJ1-1; D possibly corresponds to TRBD1 (5 bases). There are 13 residues in the CDR3. Between the trimmed V and J ends, which lost 4 bases and 7 bases, there was a span of 16 bases. Per the germline V gene, CDR1 is SQVTM and CDR2 is ANQGSEA. The CDR3 loop reads CSVVGLETGEAFF. The CDR3 bases are TGCAGCGTTGTAGGTTTGGAAACAGGTGAAGCTTTCTTT.

V gene TRBV6-6 combines with J gene TRBJ2-1; no definite D call. This CDR3 contains 12 residues. Per germline, CDR1 MNHNY and CDR2 SVGAGI (reference sequence). The V and J ends lost 5 bases and 4 bases respectively, with 6 bases between them. The CDR3 sequence is CASSESYNEQFF. DNA of the CDR3: TGTGCCAGCAGTGAGTCTTACAATGAGCAGTTCTTC.

This chain links TRBV7-2 with TRBJ2-1; maybe TRBD1 (6 bases). Germline V gives CDR1 SGHTA, CDR2 FQGNSA. Trimming stripped 4 bases from V and 7 bases from J, with 14 bases between. The CDR3 runs 14 residues. The CDR3 reads CASSWGPTGNEQFF. CDR3 sequence (DNA): TGTGCCAGCAGCTGGGGGCCGACCGGGAATGAGCAGTTCTTC.

The rearrangement uses TRBV27 and TRBJ2-7, with D perhaps TRBD1 (6 bases). V was clipped by 3 bases and J by 6 bases, with 9 bases between them. The CDR3 has 12 residues. From germline, CDR1 is MNHEY and CDR2 SMNVEV (reference sequence). CDR3: CASSFVQGEQYF. Written as DNA, the CDR3 is TGTGCCAGCAGTTTTGTACAGGGCGAGCAGTACTTC.

The chain's CDR3 is CAFQTSSYNEQFF. As DNA, the CDR3 is TGTGCCTTCCAGACTAGCAGCTACAATGAGCAGTTCTTC. This chain uses TRBV30 with TRBJ2-1; 7 bases line up with TRBD2. J gave up 3 bases and V 7 bases, and 6 bases lay outside the gene matches. The germline CDR1 and CDR2 sequences are GTSNPN and SVGIG (reference sequence). The CDR3 has 13 residues.

The rearrangement joins TRBV6-5 to TRBJ2-7, with TRBD1 matching 7 bases. J lost 2 bases, V lost 6 bases, and 10 bases had no gene match. CDR3 length: 15 amino acids. Germline V gene lookup returns CDR1 MNHEY and CDR2 SVGAGI. CDR3 region: CASRGNGTAAYEQYF. For the CDR3, the DNA is TGTGCCAGCAGGGGAAACGGGACAGCTGCCTACGAGCAGTACTTC.

V and J are TRBV5-1 and TRBJ2-7, with 7 bases that match TRBD1. V was pared by 0 bases and J by 13 bases, with 7 bases of the junction left unmatched. The length of the CDR3 is 12 residues. Germline CDR1 and CDR2: SGHRS and YFSETQ. DNA for the CDR3: TGCGCCAGCAGCTTGGACAGGGGTGAGAGATACTTC. Its protein is CASSLDRGERYF.

This clone showed up just a few times. In nucleotides, the CDR3 is TGTGCCAGCAGCTTCGGACAGCATGAAAAACTGTTTTTT. Translated: CASSFGQHEKLFF. The V and J genes are TRBV7-9 and TRBJ1-4; possible D gene TRBD1, 6 bases. V lost 3 bases and J lost 6, with 8 bases in between. Germline assignment: CDR1 SEHNR and CDR2 FQNEAQ (reference sequence). This CDR3 spans 13 amino acids.

V usage is TRBV6-1 and J usage is TRBJ2-7, with a tentative D call TRBD1 (6 bases). Germline CDR1 is MNHNS and CDR2 is SASEGT. This CDR3 contains 13 residues. Deletions cut 7 bases from V and 7 bases from J, with 17 bases between. CDR3 in DNA: TGTGCCAGCAACCGGGACATTTCAAGAGAGCAGTACTTC. It specifies CASNRDISREQYF.

The chain joins TRBV30 to TRBJ2-3; 10 bases match TRBD2. Trimming removed 0 bases from V and 6 bases from J; junction bases left unmatched: 6. The CDR3 is 15 residues long. The V gene's germline CDR1 is GTSNPN and CDR2 SVGIG (reference sequence). The CDR3 nucleotides read TGTGCCTGGAGTGTAGGGCTAGCGGGAGCCGATACGCAGTATTTT. As protein: CAWSVGLAGADTQYF.

This clone came up a few times. The rearrangement uses TRBV7-9 and TRBJ1-1; TRBD1 matches at 7 bases. V trimming: 3 bases; J trimming: 8 bases; junction bases outside the gene matches: 9. The germline gives CDR1 SEHNR, CDR2 FQNEAQ (reference sequence). The length of the CDR3 is 14 residues. CDR3 region: CASSLSDGTDEAFF. The CDR3 DNA sequence: TGTGCCAGCAGCTTGTCGGATGGGACAGACGAAGCTTTCTTT.

This chain uses TRBV30 with TRBJ2-2, with a weak D call TRBD2 (5 bases). The CDR3 has 17 amino acids. Germline CDR1 and CDR2: GTSNPN and SVGIG (reference sequence). Trimming took off 0 bases at V and 1 base at J, with 15 bases between the two ends. The CDR3 here is CAWSVFPWGVNTGELFF. CDR3 DNA sequence: TGTGCCTGGAGTGTATTTCCGTGGGGAGTGAACACCGGGGAGCTGTTTTTT.

This rearrangement joins TRBV5-8 to TRBJ2-5, with TRBD2 matching 13 bases. The J call may be mistaken, given a closer DNA end match to TRBJ2-7. The CDR3 covers 15 residues. CDR1 SGHTS and CDR2 YDEGEE come from the germline V gene. CDR3 in amino acids: CASSPGLAGVGEQYF. The CDR3 bases are TGTGCCAGCAGCCCCGGACTAGCGGGAGTCGGCGAGCAGTACTTC.

The chain links TRBV4-2 to TRBJ2-3; a possible D gene is TRBD2 (6 bases). Trimming cost V 0 bases and J 5 bases, with 21 bases left between them. The germline V gene encodes CDR1 LGHNA and CDR2 YNFKEQ. The CDR3 has 18 amino acids. In DNA form, the CDR3 reads TGTGCCAGCAGCCAAGAATGGGTACGGGACGGCGGGGTAGATACGCAGTATTTT. Amino acid sequence: CASSQEWVRDGGVDTQYF.

The V call is TRBV10-3, the J call TRBJ1-2; D is ambiguous. V shed 3 bases and J shed 8 bases, with 13 bases lying between them. Germline-derived CDR1 and CDR2 are ENHRY and SYGVKD. The CDR3 loop spans 13 amino acids. The CDR3 nucleotides are TGTGCCATCAGTGATTCGAGAACGATGGGCTACACCTTC. Translating it yields CAISDSRTMGYTF.

The chain couples TRBV7-9 to TRBJ1-2; D not certain. Germline V gene lookup returns CDR1 SEHNR and CDR2 FQNEAQ (reference sequence). The CDR3 runs 11 residues. Trimming cost V 5 bases and J 3 bases, with 4 bases left between them. CDR3 residues: CASSPDYGYTF. Here the CDR3 DNA reads TGTGCCAGCAGCCCGGACTATGGCTACACCTTC.

The J gene is TRBJ2-2, the V gene TRBV5-4; TRBD2 aligns across 8 bases. Germline loops: CDR1 SGHNT, CDR2 YYREEE (reference sequence). The CDR3 totals 18 residues. The J segment lost 1 base and the V segment lost 6 bases, leaving 14 bases of the junction unmatched. Here the CDR3 reads CASTRGGRGVLNTGELFF. CDR3 sequence (DNA): TGTGCCAGCACCCGGGGAGGGCGGGGGGTCCTGAACACCGGGGAGCTGTTTTTT.

V gene TRBV28 combines with J gene TRBJ2-5; maybe TRBD1 (6 bases). The CDR3 covers 13 residues. V was shortened by 3 bases and J by 4 bases, with 9 bases between the two germline ends. Germline V gene sequence: CDR1 MDHEN, CDR2 SYDVKM. The CDR3 sequence is CASSLSQGETQYF. DNA for the CDR3: TGTGCCAGCAGTTTGTCACAGGGAGAGACCCAGTACTTC.

The chain carries TRBV29-1 and TRBJ2-2, with 8 bases fitting TRBD2. V shed 0 bases and J 4 bases; nucleotides not matched to a gene: 4. Germline values: CDR1 SQVTM, CDR2 ANQGSEA. CDR3 length equals 15 residues. Here the CDR3 reads CSVEDRAGVTGELFF. The CDR3 region has the DNA TGCAGCGTTGAAGATCGAGCGGGAGTCACCGGGGAGCTGTTTTTT.

This sequence joins TRBV7-9 and TRBJ2-2; a weak D match, TRBD2 (6 bases). V lost 8 bases and J lost 3, with 13 bases in between. Germline V gives CDR1 SEHNR, CDR2 FQNEAQ (reference sequence). CDR3 length: 14 residues. In DNA form, the CDR3 reads TGTGCCAGCGCCCCCTCGGGAGACACCGGGGAGCTGTTTTTT. The encoded protein is CASAPSGDTGELFF.

The chain uses TRBV5-4 and TRBJ1-2, with no clear D. This CDR3 has 13 amino acids. From germline, CDR1 is SGHNT and CDR2 YYREEE (reference sequence). Trimming left V 9 bases short and J 7 bases short, with 19 bases between. The CDR3 nucleotides read TGTGCCAACACCGTAGCTTTTACCCCTGGCTACACCTTC. Translating gives CANTVAFTPGYTF.

The chain employs TRBV7-2 and TRBJ2-7; 12 bases agree with TRBD2. This CDR3 region has 16 residues. CDR1 SGHTA and CDR2 FQGNSA come from the germline V gene. V lost 5 bases and J lost 3; bases outside the gene matches: 8. This chain's CDR3 is CASSLSLAGGYYEQYF. The CDR3 bases are TGTGCCAGCAGCCTCTCCCTAGCGGGAGGGTACTACGAGCAGTACTTC.

The chain has TRBV10-1 and TRBJ2-7; TRBD2 aligns across 14 bases. Germline CDR1 reads WNHNN; CDR2 reads SYGVQD (reference sequence). The CDR3 contains 23 residues. J gave up 5 bases and V 0 bases, and 24 bases lay outside the gene matches. The CDR3 DNA reads as TGCGCCAGCAGTGAGTCGATCCCGAATCCGGGACTAGCGGGAGAGCCACTGTTTCACGAGCAGTACTTC. This codes for CASSESIPNPGLAGEPLFHEQYF.